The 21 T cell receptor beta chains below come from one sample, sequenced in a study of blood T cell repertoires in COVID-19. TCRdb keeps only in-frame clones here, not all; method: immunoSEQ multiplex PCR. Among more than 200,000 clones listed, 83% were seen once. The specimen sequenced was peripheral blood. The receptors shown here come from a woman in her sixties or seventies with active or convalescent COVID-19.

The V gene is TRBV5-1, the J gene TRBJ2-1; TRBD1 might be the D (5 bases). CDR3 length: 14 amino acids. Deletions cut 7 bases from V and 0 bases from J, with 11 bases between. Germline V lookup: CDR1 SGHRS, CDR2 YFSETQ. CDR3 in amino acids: CASVQDSSYNEQFF. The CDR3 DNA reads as TGCGCCAGCGTACAGGATTCCTCCTACAATGAGCAGTTCTTC.

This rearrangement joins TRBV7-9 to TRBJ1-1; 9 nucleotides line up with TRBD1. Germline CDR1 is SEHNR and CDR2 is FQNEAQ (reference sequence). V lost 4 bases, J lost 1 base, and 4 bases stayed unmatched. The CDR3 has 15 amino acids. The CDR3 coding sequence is TGTGCCAGCAGCTGGACAGGGGCGGAGAACACTGAAGCTTTCTTT. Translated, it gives CASSWTGAENTEAFF.

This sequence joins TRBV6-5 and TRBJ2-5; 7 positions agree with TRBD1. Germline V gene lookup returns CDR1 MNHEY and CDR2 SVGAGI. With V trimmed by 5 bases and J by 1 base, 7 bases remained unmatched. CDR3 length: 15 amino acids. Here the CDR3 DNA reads TGTGCCAGCAGTCGAAACCGGGACAGCCAAGAGACCCAGTACTTC. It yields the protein CASSRNRDSQETQYF.

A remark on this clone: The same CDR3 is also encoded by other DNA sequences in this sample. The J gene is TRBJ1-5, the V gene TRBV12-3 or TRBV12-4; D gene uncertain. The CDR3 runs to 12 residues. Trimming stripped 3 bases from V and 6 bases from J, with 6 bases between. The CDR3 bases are TGTGCCAGCAGTTTCCCTCTTCAGCCCCAGCATTTT. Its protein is CASSFPLQPQHF.

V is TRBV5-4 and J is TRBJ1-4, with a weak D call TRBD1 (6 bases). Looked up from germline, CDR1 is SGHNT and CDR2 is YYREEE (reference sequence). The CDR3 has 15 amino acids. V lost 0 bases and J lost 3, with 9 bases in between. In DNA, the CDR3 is TGTGCCAGCAGCTTGGCCGGGACATCTAATGAAAAACTGTTTTTT. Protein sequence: CASSLAGTSNEKLFF.

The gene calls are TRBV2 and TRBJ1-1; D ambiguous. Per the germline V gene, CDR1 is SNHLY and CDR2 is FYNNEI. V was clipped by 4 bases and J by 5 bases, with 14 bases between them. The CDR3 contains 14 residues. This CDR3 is CASSVTRGETEAFF. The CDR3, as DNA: TGTGCCAGCAGTGTCACCCGAGGAGAGACTGAAGCTTTCTTT.

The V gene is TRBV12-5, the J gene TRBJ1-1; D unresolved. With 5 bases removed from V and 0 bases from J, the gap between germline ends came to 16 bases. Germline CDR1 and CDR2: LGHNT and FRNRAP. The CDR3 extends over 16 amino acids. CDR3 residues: CASGAGVEWVNTEAFF. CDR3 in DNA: TGTGCTAGTGGTGCCGGAGTTGAATGGGTGAACACTGAAGCTTTCTTT.

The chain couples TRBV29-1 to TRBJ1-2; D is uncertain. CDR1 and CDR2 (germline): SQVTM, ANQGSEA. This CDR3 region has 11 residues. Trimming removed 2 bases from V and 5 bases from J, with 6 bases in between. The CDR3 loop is CSVERLYGYTF. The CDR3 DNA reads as TGCAGCGTTGAACGGTTATATGGCTACACCTTC.

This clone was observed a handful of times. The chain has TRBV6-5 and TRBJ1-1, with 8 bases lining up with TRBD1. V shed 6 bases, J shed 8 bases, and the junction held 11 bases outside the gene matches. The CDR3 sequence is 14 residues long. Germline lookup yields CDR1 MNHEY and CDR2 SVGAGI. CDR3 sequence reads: CASRSAVTGEEAFF. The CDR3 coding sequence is TGTGCCAGCAGATCCGCGGTGACAGGGGAAGAAGCTTTCTTT.

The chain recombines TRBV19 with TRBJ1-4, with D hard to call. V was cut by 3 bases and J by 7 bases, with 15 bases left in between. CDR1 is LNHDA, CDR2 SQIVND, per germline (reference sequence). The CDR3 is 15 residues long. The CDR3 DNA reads TGTGCCAGTAGTATTTTGCGGGGTCTCAGTGAAAAACTGTTTTTT. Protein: CASSILRGLSEKLFF.

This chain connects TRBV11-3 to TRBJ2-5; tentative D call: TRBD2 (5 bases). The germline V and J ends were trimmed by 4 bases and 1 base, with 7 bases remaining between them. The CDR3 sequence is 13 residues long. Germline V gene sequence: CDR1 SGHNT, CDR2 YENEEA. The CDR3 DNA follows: TGTGCCAGCAGCTCCCGGGGCCAAGAGACCCAGTACTTC. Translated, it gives CASSSRGQETQYF.

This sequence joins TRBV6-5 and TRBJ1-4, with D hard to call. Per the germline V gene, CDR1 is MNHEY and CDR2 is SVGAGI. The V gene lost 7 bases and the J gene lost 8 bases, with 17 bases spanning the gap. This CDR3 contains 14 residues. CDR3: CASKGGREWEKLFF. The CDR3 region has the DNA TGTGCCAGCAAAGGAGGGAGAGAATGGGAAAAACTGTTTTTT.

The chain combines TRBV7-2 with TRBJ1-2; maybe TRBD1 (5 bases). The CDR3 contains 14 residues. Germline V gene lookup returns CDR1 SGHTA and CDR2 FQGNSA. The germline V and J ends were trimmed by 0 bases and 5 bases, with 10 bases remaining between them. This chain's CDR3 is CASSLAGLGYGYTF. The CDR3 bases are TGTGCCAGCAGCTTAGCGGGGCTAGGGTATGGCTACACCTTC.

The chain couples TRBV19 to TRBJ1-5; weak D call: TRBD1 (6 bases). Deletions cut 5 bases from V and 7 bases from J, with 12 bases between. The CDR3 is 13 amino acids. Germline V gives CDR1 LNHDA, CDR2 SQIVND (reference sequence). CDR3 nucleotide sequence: TGTGCCAGTAGTGAACAGGGAAAACAGCCCCAGCATTTT. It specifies CASSEQGKQPQHF.

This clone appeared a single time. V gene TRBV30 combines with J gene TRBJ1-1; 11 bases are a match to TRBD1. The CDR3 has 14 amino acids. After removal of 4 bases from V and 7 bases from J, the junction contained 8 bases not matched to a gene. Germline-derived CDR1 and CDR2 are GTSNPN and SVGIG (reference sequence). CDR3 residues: CAWKWDRGTNEAFF. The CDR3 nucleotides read TGTGCCTGGAAGTGGGACAGGGGGACTAATGAAGCTTTCTTT.

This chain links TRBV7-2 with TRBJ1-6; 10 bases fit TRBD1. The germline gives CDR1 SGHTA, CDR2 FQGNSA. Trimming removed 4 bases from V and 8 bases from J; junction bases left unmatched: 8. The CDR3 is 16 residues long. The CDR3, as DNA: TGTGCCAGCAGCTCGTATACCGGGACAGGGGATTCACCCCTCCACTTT. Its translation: CASSSYTGTGDSPLHF.

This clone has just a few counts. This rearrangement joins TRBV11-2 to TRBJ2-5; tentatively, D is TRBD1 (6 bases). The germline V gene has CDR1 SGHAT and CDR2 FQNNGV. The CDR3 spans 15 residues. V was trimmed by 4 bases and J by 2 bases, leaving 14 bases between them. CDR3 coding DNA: TGTGCCAGCAGCTCGCATGGACAGTATCAAGAGACCCAGTACTTC. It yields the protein CASSSHGQYQETQYF.

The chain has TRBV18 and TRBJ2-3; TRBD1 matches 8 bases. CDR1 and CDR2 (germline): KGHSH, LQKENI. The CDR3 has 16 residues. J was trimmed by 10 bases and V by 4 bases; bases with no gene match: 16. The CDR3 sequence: CASSLGTGAPGFAQYF. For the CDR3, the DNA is TGTGCCAGCTCACTGGGGACAGGAGCGCCAGGGTTTGCGCAGTATTTT. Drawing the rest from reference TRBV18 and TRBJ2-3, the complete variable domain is NAGVMQNPRHLVRRRGQEARLRCSPMKGHSHVYWYRQLPEEGLKFMVYLQKENIIDESGMPKERFSAEFPKEGPSILRIQQVVRGDSAAYFCASSLGTGAPGFAQYFGPGTRLTVL.

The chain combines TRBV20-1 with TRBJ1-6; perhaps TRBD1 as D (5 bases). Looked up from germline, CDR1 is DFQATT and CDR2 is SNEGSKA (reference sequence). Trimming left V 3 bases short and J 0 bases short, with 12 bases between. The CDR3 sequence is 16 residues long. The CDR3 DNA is TGCAGTGCTAGTTTCGGGGGTAGCTCCTATAATTCACCCCTCCACTTT. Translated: CSASFGGSSYNSPLHF.

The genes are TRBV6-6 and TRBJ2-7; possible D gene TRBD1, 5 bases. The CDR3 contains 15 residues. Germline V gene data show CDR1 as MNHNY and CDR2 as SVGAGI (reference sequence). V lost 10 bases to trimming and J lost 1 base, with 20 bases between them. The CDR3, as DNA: TGTGCCACCCGCCCCTCAGGGAATCCTTCCTACGAGCAGTACTTC. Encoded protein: CATRPSGNPSYEQYF.

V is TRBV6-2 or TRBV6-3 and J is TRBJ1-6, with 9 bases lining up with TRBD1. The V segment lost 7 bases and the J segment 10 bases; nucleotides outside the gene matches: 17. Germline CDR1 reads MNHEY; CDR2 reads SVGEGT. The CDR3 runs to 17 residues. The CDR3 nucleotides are TGTGCCAGCACCCCCTTTCCACCGGGACAGGGAGACTCACCCCTCCACTTT. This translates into CASTPFPPGQGDSPLHF.